The 24 T cell receptor beta chains below were found in one sample sequenced in a study of molecular identifiers for immune sequencing clone quantification. TCRdb re-derived calls from the PCR reads in MiXCR, one entry per CDR3 protein. The table lists hundreds of thousands of distinct CDR3 sequences, about 25% of them singletons. The sample taken for sequencing was naive CD8+ T cells from blood, with Jurkat cell RNA spiked in. Subset denoted: FACS-sorted CD8+CD4-CCR7+CD45RA+ naive T cells. The receptors were sampled from a human donor in good health. Some libraries in this study had Jurkat cell RNA spiked in.

The chain employs TRBV7-8 and TRBJ1-2; possible D gene TRBD1, 5 bases. Germline CDR1 reads SGHVS; CDR2 reads FQNEAQ. The CDR3 contains 14 residues. Trimming shortened V by 6 bases and J by 4 bases, and 15 bases separated the two germline ends. CDR3 nucleotides: TGTGCCAGCAGTTTGGGGGGGGAGGCCTATGGCTACACCTTC. Translating gives CASSLGGEAYGYTF.

Remarks on this clonotype: The junction departs from the called germline gene at one end, perhaps through a read error. The chain uses TRBV27 and TRBJ2-2, with D possibly called TRBD1 or TRBD2 (5 bases each). The CDR3 covers 16 residues. Looked up from germline, CDR1 is MNHEY and CDR2 is SMNVEV (reference sequence). The CDR3 is CASSLIGPANPGALFF. For the CDR3, the DNA is TGTGCCAGCAGTTTAATAGGTCCCGCGAACCCCGGGGCGCTGTTTTTT.

This clonotype was picked up many times. The chain joins TRBV9 to TRBJ2-7; D ambiguous. This CDR3 is 15 amino acids long. V shed 4 bases and J shed 0 bases, with 14 bases lying between them. Per germline, CDR1 SGDLS and CDR2 YYNGEE. The CDR3 nucleotides are TGTGCCAGCAGCTCCGGACCGTCGAGCTCCTACGAGCAGTACTTC. This sequence encodes CASSSGPSSSYEQYF.

This clonotype was counted between two and nine times. The rearrangement links TRBV20-1 to TRBJ1-1; maybe TRBD1 (6 bases). V lost 1 base, J lost 2 bases, and 8 bases lay in between. Per germline, CDR1 DFQATT and CDR2 SNEGSKA (reference sequence). CDR3 length: 13 amino acids. CDR3 residues: CSARARGNTEAFF. The CDR3 bases are TGCAGTGCTAGAGCCAGGGGTAACACTGAAGCTTTCTTT.

The chain is built from TRBV12-3 or TRBV12-4 and TRBJ2-2; weak D call: TRBD2 (6 bases). This CDR3 region has 14 residues. Trimming cost V 5 bases and J 3 bases, with 10 bases left between them. CDR3 DNA: TGTGCCAGCAGTCGGGACTTCTACACCGGGGAGCTGTTTTTT. Encoded protein: CASSRDFYTGELFF.

In the case of this clonotype: A much larger clone lies a single base off, so this may be a read error. V and J are TRBV3-1 and TRBJ2-3, with 8 bases fitting TRBD2. Germline values: CDR1 LGHDT, CDR2 YNNKEL (reference sequence). The CDR3 extends over 18 amino acids. CDR3 residues: CAGSQVVLSGGSTDTQYF. The CDR3 nucleotides read TGTGCCGGCAGCCAAGTTGTTCTGAGCGGGGGATCCACAGATACGCAGTATTTT.

In this sample, this clonotype turned up many times. This chain links TRBV27 with TRBJ1-5; a weak D match, TRBD1 (5 bases). Trimming removed 6 bases from V and 3 bases from J, with 15 bases in between. In germline, CDR1 is MNHEY, CDR2 SMNVEV (reference sequence). CDR3 length equals 15 residues. The CDR3 DNA is TGTGCCAGCAGCTCCCTTACGGGGGTCAATCAGCCCCAGCATTTT. Residues: CASSSLTGVNQPQHF.

This clonotype was observed at least ten times. The rearrangement joins TRBV10-3 to TRBJ2-5; perhaps D is TRBD1 or TRBD2 (5 bases each). Deletions cut 3 bases from V and 4 bases from J, with 12 bases between. Germline loops: CDR1 ENHRY, CDR2 SYGVKD. The CDR3 sequence is 14 residues long. The CDR3 DNA reads TGTGCCATCAGTGAAACAGGAGGAGGAGAGACCCAGTACTTC. This gives the protein CAISETGGGETQYF.

This clonotype occurred a few times. The rearrangement links TRBV30 to TRBJ2-3; 7 positions match TRBD2. V gave up 5 bases and J gave up 5 bases; unmatched junction bases: 13. CDR1 GTSNPN and CDR2 SVGIG come from the germline V gene (reference sequence). CDR3 length: 15 residues. CDR3 residues: CAWCEVGGSIDTQYF. Here the CDR3 DNA reads TGTGCCTGGTGTGAAGTAGGCGGGAGTATAGATACGCAGTATTTT.

The chain combines TRBV28 with TRBJ2-1; no clear D gene. CDR3 size: 13 residues. Germline assignment: CDR1 MDHEN and CDR2 SYDVKM. V was clipped by 3 bases and J by 7 bases, with 10 bases between them. CDR3 bases: TGTGCCAGCAGTTTTCGACTCATGAATGAGCAGTTCTTC. This sequence encodes CASSFRLMNEQFF.

This clonotype has a count of ten or more. V gene TRBV19 combines with J gene TRBJ2-4; no firm D call. The CDR3 extends over 13 amino acids. Trimming left V 6 bases short and J 0 bases short, with 6 bases between. Germline CDR1 LNHDA, CDR2 SQIVND (reference sequence). The chain's CDR3 is CASSLLAKNIQYF. The DNA of the CDR3 is TGTGCCAGTAGCCTACTAGCCAAAAACATTCAGTACTTC.

This clonotype occurred many times. The chain carries TRBV2 and TRBJ1-4; D may be TRBD1 (6 bases). The germline V gene encodes CDR1 SNHLY and CDR2 FYNNEI. The V end was cut by 5 bases, the J end by 8 bases, with 15 bases between. CDR3 length equals 14 residues. CDR3 protein: CASSPGQTGEKLFF. CDR3 bases: TGTGCCAGCAGTCCTGGACAGACGGGGGAAAAACTGTTTTTT.

About this clonotype itself: At one end the junction does not follow the germline gene, possibly because of a read error. The V call is TRBV2, the J call TRBJ1-1; 8 bases are a match to TRBD1. Germline V gene sequence: CDR1 SNHLY, CDR2 FYNNEI. This CDR3 has 14 amino acids. The CDR3 bases are TGTGCCCGCAGAAGCAGGGGGCTTGGCCCTGAAGCTTTCTTT. Translation gives CARRSRGLGPEAFF.

The chain employs TRBV12-3 or TRBV12-4 and TRBJ1-3; D ambiguous. This CDR3 is built from 11 residues. V dropped 6 bases and J dropped 4 bases, with 4 bases sitting between them. DNA of the CDR3: TGTGCCAGCAGACAGGGAAACACCATATATTTT. It is translated as CASRQGNTIYF.

The V call is TRBV19, the J call TRBJ1-1, with D possibly matching TRBD1 (5 bases). CDR1 LNHDA and CDR2 SQIVND come from the germline V gene (reference sequence). This CDR3 spans 14 amino acids. V was cut by 3 bases and J by 10 bases, with 18 bases left in between. CDR3: CASSIGLGVAVAFF. The DNA for the CDR3 is TGTGCCAGTAGTATCGGTCTAGGGGTGGCTGTAGCTTTCTTT.

Comment on this clonotype: This could be a read error, since a much larger clone is one nucleotide away. The rearrangement links TRBV7-2 to TRBJ2-1; 7 bases line up with TRBD1. The CDR3 totals 17 residues. Germline CDR1 reads SGHTA; CDR2 reads FQGNSA. J gave up 11 bases and V 1 base, and 17 bases lay outside the gene matches. DNA of the CDR3: TGTGCCAGCAGCTTAGTCCCGGGACAGATATTTAGGGATAAGCAGTTCTTC. Amino acids: CASSLVPGQIFRDKQFF. Complete variable domain (other parts from reference TRBV7-2 and TRBJ2-1): GAGVSQSPSNKVTEKGKDVELRCDPISGHTALYWYRQSLGQGLEFLIYFQGNSAPDKSGLPSDRFSAERTGGSVSTLTIQRTQQEDSAVYLCASSLVPGQIFRDKQFFGPGTRLTVL.

This clonotype was detected many times. V usage is TRBV4-1 and J usage is TRBJ2-1; D may be TRBD2 (6 bases). The V and J ends lost 0 bases and 9 bases respectively, with 9 bases between them. The germline V gene has CDR1 MGHRA and CDR2 YSYEKL. This CDR3 is 13 amino acids long. The CDR3 coding sequence is TGCGCCAGCAGCCAAGATCGAGCGGGTGAGCAGTTCTTC. Translated, it gives CASSQDRAGEQFF.

This clonotype has more than one count but fewer than ten. The junction does not match germline at one end; this may be a read error. This sequence joins TRBV19 and TRBJ1-3, with no clear D. The germline CDR1 and CDR2 sequences are LNHDA and SQIVND (reference sequence). This CDR3 contains 14 residues. Here the CDR3 reads CASSIRILGSTIYF. The DNA of the CDR3 is TGTGCCAGTAGTATCCGGATCCTGGGAAGCACCATATATTTT.

In its sample, this clonotype was seen many times. The chain joins TRBV29-1 to TRBJ2-5, with no clear D. Germline CDR1 reads SQVTM; CDR2 reads ANQGSEA. The V end was cut by 1 base, the J end by 5 bases, with 14 bases between. The CDR3 has 14 amino acids. CDR3 region: CSVEGARMWETQYF. DNA of the CDR3: TGCAGCGTTGAAGGGGCGCGGATGTGGGAGACCCAGTACTTC.

This clonotype came up many times. The chain combines TRBV7-9 with TRBJ2-3, with 8 bases aligning to TRBD2. Trimming cost V 5 bases and J 4 bases; bases outside gene matches: 8. Germline CDR1 reads SEHNR; CDR2 reads FQNEAQ (reference sequence). This CDR3 has 15 amino acids. In DNA form, the CDR3 reads TGTGCCAGCAGCAACGGGGGGGGAGCTGCAGATACGCAGTATTTT. It encodes CASSNGGGAADTQYF.

This clonotype was recorded at least ten times. The gene calls are TRBV4-1 and TRBJ2-7; TRBD1 agrees at 8 bases. The length of the CDR3 is 15 residues. CDR1 and CDR2 from the germline V gene are MGHRA and YSYEKL. J gave up 3 bases and V 1 base, and 5 bases lay outside the gene matches. DNA for the CDR3: TGCGCCAGCAGCCAAGTTGGACAGGGCGGCTACGAGCAGTACTTC. Its translation is CASSQVGQGGYEQYF.

This clonotype was seen repeatedly, ten times or more. The chain employs TRBV7-9 and TRBJ2-5; the D is unclear. Germline V gene lookup returns CDR1 SEHNR and CDR2 FQNEAQ (reference sequence). The CDR3 sequence is 13 residues long. The germline V and J ends were trimmed by 0 bases and 5 bases, with 7 bases remaining between them. The chain's CDR3 is CASSLAFAETQYF. Here the CDR3 DNA reads TGTGCCAGCAGCTTAGCATTCGCTGAGACCCAGTACTTC.

About this clonotype: A much larger clonotype is one base distant, so this may be a read error. The chain has TRBV9 and TRBJ2-1, with a possible D match to TRBD1 (6 bases). Per germline, CDR1 SGDLS and CDR2 YYNGEE. The CDR3 contains 11 residues. CDR3 DNA sequence: TGTGACAGCAGCGTAGACAGGGAGCAGTTCTTC. Protein product: CDSSVDREQFF.

The rearrangement links TRBV29-1 to TRBJ2-7; the match to TRBD1 covers 7 bases. Germline loops: CDR1 SQVTM, CDR2 ANQGSEA. V lost 4 bases and J lost 3; bases outside the gene matches: 9. The CDR3 consists of 14 residues. CDR3 in DNA: TGCAGCGTTGGAGACAGGGACATTGACTACGAGCAGTACTTC. It specifies CSVGDRDIDYEQYF.